This passage covers 32 T cell receptor beta chains from one sample sequenced in a study of blood T cell repertoires in COVID-19. Repertoires were generated with immunoSEQ multiplex PCR, while TCRdb's copy carries only in-frame clones and drops some. The sample holds under 150,000 clones; approximately 80% are singletons and the top ten take about 5%. The sequenced sample consisted of peripheral blood. The receptors were sampled from a woman in her fifties or sixties with acute or convalescent COVID-19.

The V gene is TRBV5-1, the J gene TRBJ1-5; 9 nucleotides match TRBD1. The V gene end was trimmed by 7 bases and the J gene end by 6 bases; junction bases not matched to a gene: 11. Germline lookup yields CDR1 SGHRS and CDR2 YFSETQ. The CDR3 consists of 15 residues. CDR3 amino acids: CASSQGAEVGQPQHF. CDR3 coding DNA: TGCGCCAGCTCACAGGGGGCAGAGGTAGGTCAGCCCCAGCATTTT.

The chain joins TRBV4-2 to TRBJ2-1; 7 bases match TRBD2. The CDR3 consists of 17 residues. V dropped 1 base and J dropped 2; count of bases not matched to a gene: 8. Germline V CDR1 and CDR2: LGHNA, YNFKEQ. In nucleotides, the CDR3 is TGTGCCAGCAGCCAAGCCCCTAGAAGCGGGGCCTACAATGAGCAGTTCTTC. It yields the protein CASSQAPRSGAYNEQFF.

J is TRBJ1-1 and V is TRBV30; the D gene is possibly TRBD1 (5 bases). Germline CDR1 GTSNPN, CDR2 SVGIG (reference sequence). The V and J ends lost 2 bases and 5 bases respectively, with 9 bases between them. The CDR3 is made up of 12 amino acids. CDR3 in amino acids: CAWSRGSTEAFF. In DNA form, the CDR3 reads TGTGCCTGGAGTCGGGGGAGTACTGAAGCTTTCTTT.

The chain is built from TRBV6-6 and TRBJ1-2; TRBD1 aligns across 7 bases. Germline CDR1 and CDR2: MNHNY and SVGAGI (reference sequence). There are 15 residues in the CDR3. J lost 5 bases, V lost 2 bases, and 8 bases had no gene match. The CDR3 region has the DNA TGTGCCAGCAGTTACAGTGAGGGGGCTCTTTATGGCTACACCTTC. Protein sequence: CASSYSEGALYGYTF.

A few counts support this clone. The V call is TRBV27, the J call TRBJ2-5; 8 nucleotides line up with TRBD2. With 0 bases clipped from V and 1 base from J, the junction kept 7 bases outside the gene matches. The CDR3 spans 17 residues. The germline CDR1 and CDR2 sequences are MNHEY and SMNVEV (reference sequence). DNA of the CDR3: TGTGCCAGCAGTTTATCGCCCAGCGGGGGACTCCAAGAGACCCAGTACTTC. It is translated as CASSLSPSGGLQETQYF.

V usage is TRBV6-5 and J usage is TRBJ1-1; D not resolved. The V gene's germline CDR1 is MNHEY and CDR2 SVGAGI. The V gene lost 5 bases and the J gene lost 5 bases, with 12 bases spanning the gap. This CDR3 region has 13 residues. CDR3 DNA sequence: TGTGCCAGCAGTACGATCTCCGGGACTGAAGCTTTCTTT. It yields the protein CASSTISGTEAFF.

The chain links TRBV9 to TRBJ2-2; D is perhaps TRBD2 (6 bases). The germline V gene encodes CDR1 SGDLS and CDR2 YYNGEE. V lost 3 bases and J lost 4, with 16 bases in between. This CDR3 has 16 residues. The CDR3 region is CASSAHFGGVTGELFF. The CDR3 nucleotides are TGTGCCAGCAGCGCCCATTTTGGAGGGGTCACCGGGGAGCTGTTTTTT.

V is TRBV4-2 and J is TRBJ2-7; weak D call: TRBD1 (6 bases). Trimming left V 1 base short and J 4 bases short, with 14 bases between. CDR3 length equals 15 residues. Germline values: CDR1 LGHNA, CDR2 YNFKEQ. The CDR3 sequence is CASSQGSGQRYEQYF. CDR3 DNA sequence: TGTGCCAGCAGCCAAGGGAGCGGACAGAGGTACGAGCAGTACTTC.

The rearrangement joins TRBV6-5 to TRBJ2-7; possibly TRBD1 for D (5 bases). Trimming stripped 6 bases from V and 6 bases from J, with 9 bases between. The CDR3 is made up of 11 amino acids. Germline V gene data show CDR1 as MNHEY and CDR2 as SVGAGI. The CDR3 DNA follows: TGTGCCAGCAGCGATGGGGCCGAGCAGTACTTC. Protein product: CASSDGAEQYF.

The chain employs TRBV24-1 and TRBJ1-2; 7 bases agree with TRBD1. CDR1 KGHDR and CDR2 SFDVKD come from the germline V gene. The V gene end was trimmed by 3 bases and the J gene end by 2 bases; junction bases not matched to a gene: 8. The CDR3 runs 16 residues. CDR3 sequence reads: CATSDDRERRNYGYTF. The CDR3 region has the DNA TGTGCCACCAGTGATGACAGGGAGCGCCGAAACTATGGCTACACCTTC.

The rearrangement joins TRBV7-2 to TRBJ2-7; TRBD2 agrees at 8 bases. CDR1 and CDR2 (germline): SGHTA, FQGNSA. V dropped 6 bases and J dropped 0; count of bases not matched to a gene: 7. This CDR3 is 15 amino acids long. The CDR3 nucleotides read TGTGCCAGCAGACGGACTAGCTCAAGCTCCTACGAGCAGTACTTC. This encodes CASRRTSSSSYEQYF.

The chain recombines TRBV7-9 with TRBJ1-6; D is undetermined. The CDR3 sequence is 14 residues long. V was clipped by 3 bases and J by 8 bases, with 11 bases between them. Germline V CDR1 and CDR2: SEHNR, FQNEAQ (reference sequence). This CDR3 is CASSFEVPDSPLHF. CDR3 DNA: TGTGCCAGCAGCTTTGAGGTACCTGATTCACCCCTCCACTTT.

The rearrangement uses TRBV5-1 and TRBJ1-2; 12 bases align to TRBD1. After removal of 8 bases from V and 9 bases from J, the junction contained 14 bases not matched to a gene. Germline V CDR1 and CDR2: SGHRS, YFSETQ. This CDR3 contains 15 residues. CDR3 region: CASAGTGGAKGSYTF. The CDR3 bases are TGCGCCAGTGCCGGGACAGGGGGCGCGAAAGGGAGCTACACCTTC.

The V and J genes are TRBV30 and TRBJ2-7, with TRBD1 matching 8 bases. The CDR3 is 14 residues long. Germline V gene data show CDR1 as GTSNPN and CDR2 as SVGIG (reference sequence). Unmatched junction bases numbered 5, after V lost 2 bases and J lost 2 bases. The DNA for the CDR3 is TGTGCCTGGAGTCGGGGGACAGGTACCTACGAGCAGTACTTC. It translates to CAWSRGTGTYEQYF. The whole variable domain, remainder taken from reference TRBV30 and TRBJ2-7, is SQTIHQWPATLVQPVGSPLSLECTVEGTSNPNLYWYRQAAGRGLQLLFYSVGIGQISSEVPQNLSASRPQDRQFILSSKKLLLSDSGFYLCAWSRGTGTYEQYFGPGTRLTVT.

The gene calls are TRBV3-1 (or the pseudogene TRBV3-2) and TRBJ2-7; a weak D match, TRBD2 (5 bases). Trimming removed 1 base from V and 0 bases from J, with 10 bases in between. Germline V gene data show CDR1 as LGHDT and CDR2 as YNNKEL (reference sequence). The CDR3 consists of 15 residues. CDR3 loop: CASSQAGGFSYEQYF. CDR3 DNA: TGTGCCAGCAGCCAAGCCGGAGGCTTCTCCTACGAGCAGTACTTC.

The table lists this clone with a count of one. The chain couples TRBV2 to TRBJ1-6; 7 bases are shared with TRBD1. Looked up from germline, CDR1 is SNHLY and CDR2 is FYNNEI. CDR3 length: 19 residues. The V and J ends lost 0 bases and 9 bases, in that order; junction bases with no gene match: 17. The CDR3 protein is CASSEADPILGTARSPLHF. As DNA, the CDR3 is TGTGCCAGCAGTGAAGCCGATCCGATTTTGGGGACAGCGCGTTCACCCCTCCACTTT.

The chain carries TRBV7-2 and TRBJ1-4; D not certain. Germline CDR1 and CDR2: SGHTA and FQGNSA. The CDR3 covers 14 residues. V gave up 2 bases and J gave up 5 bases, with 9 bases separating them. This chain's CDR3 is CASSLYAGNEKLFF. The CDR3 DNA follows: TGTGCCAGCAGCTTATACGCGGGAAATGAAAAACTGTTTTTT.

This chain connects TRBV15 to TRBJ2-7, with a weak D call TRBD1 (6 bases). Per germline, CDR1 LNHNV and CDR2 YYDKDF (reference sequence). This CDR3 has 15 amino acids. The V end was cut by 4 bases, the J end by 5 bases, with 18 bases between. Here the CDR3 DNA reads TGTGCCACCAGCATAATGGGGGCCGGGGTTAACGAGCAGTACTTC. Translated: CATSIMGAGVNEQYF.

The table lists this clone with a few counts. This chain links TRBV4-1 with TRBJ1-1; possible D gene TRBD1, 5 bases. This CDR3 is 13 amino acids long. CDR1 MGHRA and CDR2 YSYEKL come from the germline V gene. The ends were cut back, 5 bases at V and 5 bases at J, with 12 bases in the middle. The CDR3: CASSWGEQTEAFF. CDR3 bases: TGCGCCAGCAGCTGGGGGGAGCAGACTGAAGCTTTCTTT.

The chain employs TRBV30 and TRBJ2-7; 8 bases fit TRBD2. V lost 1 base, J lost 1 base, and 9 bases stayed unmatched. The germline gives CDR1 GTSNPN, CDR2 SVGIG (reference sequence). This CDR3 comprises 16 residues. The CDR3, as DNA: TGTGCCTGGAGTGCAACCCTCGGGGGGGGGTCCTACGAGCAGTACTTC. It codes for CAWSATLGGGSYEQYF.

This chain links TRBV20-1 with TRBJ1-5, with D hard to call. In germline, CDR1 is DFQATT, CDR2 SNEGSKA (reference sequence). Trimming shortened V by 6 bases and J by 7 bases, and 10 bases separated the two germline ends. The CDR3 covers 11 residues. Here the CDR3 DNA reads TGCAGTGCGACCGGCGGACAGCCCCAGCATTTT. Translation: CSATGGQPQHF.

This clone was observed a single time. V and J are TRBV19 and TRBJ2-4, with 9 bases matching TRBD1. The CDR3 runs 13 residues. Trimming took 4 bases from V and 9 from J; bases not matched to a gene: 4. The V gene's germline CDR1 is LNHDA and CDR2 SQIVND (reference sequence). CDR3 protein: CASSNRGQGIQYF. In DNA, the CDR3 is TGTGCCAGTAGTAACAGGGGGCAGGGCATTCAGTACTTC.

Only a few counts were recorded for this clone. This chain links TRBV7-2 with TRBJ1-6, with unresolved D. Looked up from germline, CDR1 is SGHTA and CDR2 is FQGNSA. This CDR3 comprises 14 residues. The V end lost 2 bases, the J end lost 6 bases, and 8 bases lay between the germline ends. The CDR3 protein is CASSLQAGNSPLHF. The CDR3 DNA follows: TGTGCCAGCAGCTTACAAGCGGGTAATTCACCCCTCCACTTT.

The chain recombines TRBV11-3 with TRBJ2-1, with TRBD2 matching over 7 bases. The CDR3 is 15 amino acids. The ends lost 3 bases at V and 3 bases at J; junction bases unmatched: 5. Germline V gene lookup returns CDR1 SGHNT and CDR2 YENEEA. CDR3 residues: CASSLGGGGYNEQFF. For the CDR3, the DNA is TGTGCCAGCAGCTTGGGCGGGGGAGGCTACAATGAGCAGTTCTTC. The whole variable domain, remainder taken from reference TRBV11-3 and TRBJ2-1, is EAGVVQSPRYKIIEKKQPVAFWCNPISGHNTLYWYLQNLGQGPELLIRYENEEAVDDSQLPKDRFSAERLKGVDSTLKIQPAELGDSAVYLCASSLGGGGYNEQFFGPGTRLTVL.

The V call is TRBV18, the J call TRBJ1-2; TRBD1 agrees at 9 bases. CDR1 is KGHSH and CDR2 is LQKENI in the germline V gene. V lost 6 bases and J lost 8; bases outside the gene matches: 4. This CDR3 is 12 amino acids long. The CDR3 sequence: CASSEQGAGYTF. CDR3 sequence (DNA): TGTGCCAGCTCGGAACAGGGGGCCGGCTACACCTTC.

The chain employs TRBV7-8 and TRBJ1-2; maybe TRBD1 (5 bases). The CDR3 is made up of 15 amino acids. With 5 bases removed from V and 5 bases from J, the gap between germline ends came to 18 bases. The V gene's germline CDR1 is SGHVS and CDR2 FQNEAQ. Here the CDR3 reads CASSPGERRGYGYTF. DNA of the CDR3: TGTGCCAGCAGCCCGGGGGAACGGCGGGGGTATGGCTACACCTTC.

The chain combines TRBV30 with TRBJ2-3; 8 nucleotides line up with TRBD2. CDR1 is GTSNPN and CDR2 is SVGIG in the germline V gene (reference sequence). The CDR3 runs 15 residues. The J segment lost 2 bases and the V segment lost 1 base, leaving 5 bases of the junction unmatched. The CDR3 DNA follows: TGTGCCTGGAGTGACCGGCGGGGGGACACAGATACGCAGTATTTT. The encoded protein is CAWSDRRGDTDTQYF.

This chain connects TRBV19 to TRBJ2-7; TRBD1 might be the D (5 bases). The CDR3 has 17 amino acids. Trimming shortened V by 1 base and J by 4 bases, and 20 bases separated the two germline ends. Germline CDR1 is LNHDA and CDR2 is SQIVND (reference sequence). The CDR3 here is CASSIGHSSYQGYEQYF. The CDR3 DNA reads as TGTGCCAGTAGTATAGGGCACAGTTCCTACCAGGGATACGAGCAGTACTTC.

This chain links TRBV19 with TRBJ2-7; possible D gene TRBD1, 5 bases. This CDR3 comprises 14 residues. Germline assignment: CDR1 LNHDA and CDR2 SQIVND (reference sequence). Deletions cut 6 bases from V and 3 bases from J, with 15 bases between. The CDR3 DNA follows: TGTGCCAGTAGACCTCACCAGGGCATCTACGAGCAGTACTTC. This translates into CASRPHQGIYEQYF. The full variable domain, completed using reference TRBV19 and TRBJ2-7, is DGGITQSPKYLFRKEGQNVTLSCEQNLNHDAMYWYRQDPGQGLRLIYYSQIVNDFQKGDIAEGYSVSREKKESFPLTVTSAQKNPTAFYLCASRPHQGIYEQYFGPGTRLTVT.

The rearrangement joins TRBV5-1 to TRBJ1-1; 10 bases fit TRBD1. Germline CDR1 reads SGHRS; CDR2 reads YFSETQ. V was clipped by 4 bases and J by 3 bases; unmatched bases: 6. CDR3 length: 15 residues. The CDR3 bases are TGCGCCAGCAGCCCGGACAGGGGGAGGGACACTGAAGCTTTCTTT. Residues: CASSPDRGRDTEAFF.

The V gene is TRBV27, the J gene TRBJ1-5, with D possibly matching TRBD1 (5 bases). The V end lost 1 base, the J end lost 5 bases, and 9 bases lay between the germline ends. There are 14 residues in the CDR3. Per germline, CDR1 MNHEY and CDR2 SMNVEV (reference sequence). The CDR3 DNA reads as TGTGCCAGCAGTTTATTTTTAGGGGATCAGCCCCAGCATTTT. Translation: CASSLFLGDQPQHF.

This chain connects TRBV10-2 to TRBJ1-5; tentatively, D is TRBD1 (5 bases). V was clipped by 7 bases and J by 4 bases, with 11 bases between them. This CDR3 region has 13 residues. From germline, CDR1 is WSHSY and CDR2 SAAADI. The CDR3 DNA follows: TGCGCCAGCAAAATTCCAGGGAATCAGCCCCAGCATTTT. It translates to CASKIPGNQPQHF.